This note documents a single T cell receptor (beta chain) sequence. Its target is not known. These data come from a study of CD4+ T cells in melanoma. The CDR3 has 13 residues. V lost 0 bases and J lost 1, with 4 bases in between. Germline V gives CDR1 SGHRS, CDR2 YFSETQ. Study outcomes and limitations: A reported correlation linked neoantigen-specific CD4+ T cells to CD8+, macrophage and B cell function. Neoantigen-specific CD4+ T cells in melanoma reportedly had diverse differentiation states.

Profiled with immunoSEQ multiplex PCR; TCRdb holds only in-frame clones, not every one. The sample consists of 55,000 or so clones, roughly three quarters of them appearing once. The sequenced sample was tumor tissue. This TCR was sampled from a human donor with melanoma. The chain carries TRBV5-1 and TRBJ1-1; D is undetermined. CDR3 bases: TGCGCCAGCAGCTTGGAAGAGAACACTGAAGCTTTCTTT. It encodes CASSLEENTEAFF.